The source of this T cell receptor (beta chain) is a study of T cell changes during pregnancy in multiple sclerosis. Some clones are missing from TCRdb's copy, which holds only in-frame ones; the method was immunoSEQ multiplex PCR. The sample includes over 12,000 clones, 65% to 90% seen only once; the top ten take roughly a fifth. Trimming removed 5 bases from V and 5 bases from J; junction bases left unmatched: 9. Per germline, CDR1 MNHEY and CDR2 SMNVEV (reference sequence). The CDR3 consists of 17 residues. The V gene is TRBV27, the J gene TRBJ2-5; 15 bases line up with TRBD2. This sequence originates from a female donor with multiple sclerosis, enrolled in a pregnancy study. Source: CD8+ T cells from peripheral blood mononuclear cells, taken in the first trimester of pregnancy. This chain's CDR3 is CASSTRTSGRAGETQYF. In DNA form, the CDR3 reads TGTGCCAGCAGTACGCGGACTAGCGGGAGGGCGGGGGAGACCCAGTACTTC.